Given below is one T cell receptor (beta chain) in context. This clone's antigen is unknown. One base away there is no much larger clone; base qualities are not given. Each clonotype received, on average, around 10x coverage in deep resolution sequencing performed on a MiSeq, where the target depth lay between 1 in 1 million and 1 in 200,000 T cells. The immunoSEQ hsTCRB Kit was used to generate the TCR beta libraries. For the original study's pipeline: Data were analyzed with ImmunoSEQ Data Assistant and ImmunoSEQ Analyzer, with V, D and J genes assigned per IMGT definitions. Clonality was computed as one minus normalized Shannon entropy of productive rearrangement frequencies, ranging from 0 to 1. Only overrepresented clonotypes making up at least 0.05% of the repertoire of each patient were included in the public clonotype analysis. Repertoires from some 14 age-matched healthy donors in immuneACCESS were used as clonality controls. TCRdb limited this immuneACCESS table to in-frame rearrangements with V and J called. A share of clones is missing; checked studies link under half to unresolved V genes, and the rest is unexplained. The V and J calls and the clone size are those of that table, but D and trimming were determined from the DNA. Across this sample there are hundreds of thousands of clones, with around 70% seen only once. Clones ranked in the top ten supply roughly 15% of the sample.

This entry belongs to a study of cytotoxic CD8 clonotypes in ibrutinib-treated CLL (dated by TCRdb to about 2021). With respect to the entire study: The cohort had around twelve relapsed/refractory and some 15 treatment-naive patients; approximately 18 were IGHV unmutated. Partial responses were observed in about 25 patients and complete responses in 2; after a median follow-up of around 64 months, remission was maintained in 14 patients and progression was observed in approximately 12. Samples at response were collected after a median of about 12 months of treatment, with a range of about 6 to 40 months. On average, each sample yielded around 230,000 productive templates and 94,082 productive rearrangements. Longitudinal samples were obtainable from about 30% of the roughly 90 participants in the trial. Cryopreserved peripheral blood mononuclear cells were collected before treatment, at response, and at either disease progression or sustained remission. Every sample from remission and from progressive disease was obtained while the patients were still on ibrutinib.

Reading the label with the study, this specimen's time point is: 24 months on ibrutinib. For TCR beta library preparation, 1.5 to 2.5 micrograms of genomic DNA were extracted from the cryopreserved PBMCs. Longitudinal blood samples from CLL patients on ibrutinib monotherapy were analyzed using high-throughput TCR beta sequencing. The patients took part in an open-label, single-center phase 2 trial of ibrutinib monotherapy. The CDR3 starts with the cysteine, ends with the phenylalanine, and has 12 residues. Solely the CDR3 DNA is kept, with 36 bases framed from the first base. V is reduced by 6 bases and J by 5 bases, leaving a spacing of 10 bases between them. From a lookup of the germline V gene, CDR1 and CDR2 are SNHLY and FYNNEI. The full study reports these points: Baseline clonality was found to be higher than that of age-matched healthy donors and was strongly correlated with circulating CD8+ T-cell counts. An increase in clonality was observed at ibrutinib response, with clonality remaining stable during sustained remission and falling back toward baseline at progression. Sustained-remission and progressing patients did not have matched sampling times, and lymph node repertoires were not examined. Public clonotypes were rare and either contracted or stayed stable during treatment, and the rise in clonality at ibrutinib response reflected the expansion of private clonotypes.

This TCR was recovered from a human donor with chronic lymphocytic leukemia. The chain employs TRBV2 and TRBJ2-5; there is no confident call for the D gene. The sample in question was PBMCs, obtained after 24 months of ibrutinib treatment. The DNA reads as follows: TGTGCCAGCAGGATTGAGAGGGAGACCCAGTACTTC. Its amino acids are CASRIERETQYF.